The 4 T cell receptor beta chains below all came from one sample that was sequenced in a study of blood T cell repertoires in COVID-19. The assay was immunoSEQ multiplex PCR, and TCRdb's table has in-frame clones only and misses some. This repertoire shows about 160,000 clones, almost 85% found once; its top ten account for 13% to 15%. The sequencing sample was made of peripheral blood. The receptors originated from a man aged 18 to 29 with active or convalescent COVID-19.

A word on this clone: At one end, the junction sequence differs from germline, possibly due to a read error. V usage is TRBV18 and J usage is TRBJ2-2; D unresolved. This CDR3 spans 16 amino acids. Germline V lookup: CDR1 KGHSH, CDR2 LQKENI. CDR3 in DNA: TGTGCCACCTCAGACTCCTCTTTATTGAACACCGGGGAGCTGTTTTTT. It is translated as CATSDSSLLNTGELFF.

V gene TRBV29-1 combines with J gene TRBJ2-7; the D is unclear. The CDR3 has 12 amino acids. V was shortened by 2 bases and J by 3 bases, with 8 bases between the two germline ends. Looked up from germline, CDR1 is SQVTM and CDR2 is ANQGSEA. The CDR3 nucleotides are TGCAGCGTTGAATCCGGCGGCTACGAGCAGTACTTC. It specifies CSVESGGYEQYF.

This chain uses TRBV6-5 with TRBJ2-1, with TRBD2 matching over 7 bases. Germline lookup yields CDR1 MNHEY and CDR2 SVGAGI. The CDR3 runs 15 residues. J was trimmed by 2 bases and V by 6 bases; bases with no gene match: 7. Here the CDR3 DNA reads TGTGCCAGCAGATTAGCGGGCGGAACCTACAATGAGCAGTTCTTC. Protein sequence: CASRLAGGTYNEQFF.

Worth noting for this clone: The sample contains more than one DNA sequence encoding this CDR3. The chain combines TRBV29-1 with TRBJ2-1; maybe TRBD1 (5 bases). Trimming left V 2 bases short and J 7 bases short, with 6 bases between. Germline CDR1 and CDR2: SQVTM and ANQGSEA. There are 11 residues in the CDR3. The CDR3 is CSVERGNEQFF. As DNA, the CDR3 is TGCAGCGTTGAAAGGGGAAATGAGCAGTTCTTC.